This is a list of T cell receptor beta chains from one sample in a study of T cells in localized non-small cell lung cancer. The protocol was immunoSEQ multiplex PCR, while the TCRdb copy is restricted to in-frame clones and leaves out a portion. The sample shows some 90,000 clones, roughly 86% of them seen only once. The sequencing here drew on peripheral blood, taken before any cancer treatment. Every receptor here comes from a man aged 35-69 years with stage I squamous cell lung carcinoma. Both conserved end residues are part of each CDR3. The D gene is left open where the match is weak. A clone size is listed for some rows: how often the clone was seen (once, few, many), or a class if it is expanded.

clone size: NA
V gene: TRBV28
CDR3 length: 14
D gene: NA
J gene: TRBJ1-6
CDR3 DNA: TGTGCCAGCAGTTTATCCCAGGGCAAATCACCCCTCCACTTT
CDR3 protein: CASSLSQGKSPLHF

clone size: NA
V gene: TRBV2
CDR3 length: 15
D gene: TRBD1
J gene: TRBJ1-3
CDR3 DNA: TGTGCCAGCAGTACCTCAGACAGGGCTGGAAACACCATATATTTT
CDR3 protein: CASSTSDRAGNTIYF

clone size: NA
V gene: TRBV19
CDR3 length: 14
D gene: NA
J gene: TRBJ1-6
CDR3 DNA: TGTGCCAGTACCGGGGGCTCCTATAATTCACCCCTCCACTTT
CDR3 protein: CASTGGSYNSPLHF

clone size: NA
V gene: TRBV7-2
CDR3 length: 13
D gene: NA
J gene: TRBJ1-1
CDR3 DNA: TGTGCCAGCAGCTTAAAGGGAAGGACTGAAGCTTTCTTT
CDR3 protein: CASSLKGRTEAFF

clone size: NA
V gene: TRBV5-1
CDR3 length: 14
D gene: TRBD2
J gene: TRBJ2-1
CDR3 DNA: TGCGCCAGCAGCTGGAACGGGGGGGCAGAAAAGCAGTTCTTC
CDR3 protein: CASSWNGGAEKQFF

clone size: NA
V gene: TRBV28
CDR3 length: 13
D gene: NA
J gene: TRBJ1-2
CDR3 DNA: TGTGCCAGCAGTTTAGCGGGCGACTATGGCTACACCTTC
CDR3 protein: CASSLAGDYGYTF

clone size: NA
V gene: TRBV7-2
CDR3 length: 14
D gene: NA
J gene: TRBJ1-5
CDR3 DNA: TGTGCCAGCAGCTTAGTACAGGGCAATCAGCCCCAGCATTTT
CDR3 protein: CASSLVQGNQPQHF

clone size: NA
V gene: TRBV7-2
CDR3 length: 13
D gene: NA
J gene: TRBJ1-1
CDR3 DNA: TGTGCCAGCAGCTTCCCAGGGAACACTGAAGCTTTCTTT
CDR3 protein: CASSFPGNTEAFF

clone size: once
V gene: TRBV25-1
CDR3 length: 16
D gene: TRBD1
J gene: TRBJ2-2
CDR3 DNA: TGTGCCAGCAGTGAATCCCAGGGGGCGCCGGCCGGGGAGCTGTTTTTT
CDR3 protein: CASSESQGAPAGELFF

clone size: NA
V gene: TRBV6-5
CDR3 length: 13
D gene: TRBD1
J gene: TRBJ1-2
CDR3 DNA: TGTGCCAGCAGGGAGACAGGGGCTGATGGCTACACCTTC
CDR3 protein: CASRETGADGYTF

clone size: NA
V gene: TRBV29-1
CDR3 length: 13
D gene: TRBD1
J gene: TRBJ2-5
CDR3 DNA: TGCAGCTCCAAGAGGGGGCAGGGAGAGACCCAGTACTTC
CDR3 protein: CSSKRGQGETQYF

clone size: NA
V gene: TRBV9
CDR3 length: 14
D gene: NA
J gene: TRBJ1-1
CDR3 DNA: TGTGCCAGCAGCCTTCTTTTGGAACGGCCTGAAGCTTTCTTT
CDR3 protein: CASSLLLERPEAFF

clone size: NA
V gene: TRBV6-6
CDR3 length: 12
D gene: NA
J gene: TRBJ2-1
CDR3 DNA: TGTGCCAGCAAAAAGGGGACGAATGAGCAGTTCTTC
CDR3 protein: CASKKGTNEQFF

clone size: once
V gene: TRBV28
CDR3 length: 15
D gene: NA
J gene: TRBJ2-5
CDR3 DNA: TGTGCCAGCACCGGAGGAGGGCAGGGACAAGAGACCCAGTACTTC
CDR3 protein: CASTGGGQGQETQYF

clone size: NA
V gene: TRBV27
CDR3 length: 15
D gene: TRBD1
J gene: TRBJ1-3
CDR3 DNA: TGTGCCAGCAGTTTATCGGGACAGTTTGGAAACACCATATATTTT
CDR3 protein: CASSLSGQFGNTIYF

clone size: NA
V gene: TRBV11-2
CDR3 length: 13
D gene: NA
J gene: TRBJ1-1
CDR3 DNA: TGTGCCAGCAGCTTAGCCTTGTACACTGAAGCTTTCTTT
CDR3 protein: CASSLALYTEAFF

clone size: NA
V gene: TRBV4-1
CDR3 length: 17
D gene: TRBD2
J gene: TRBJ2-2
CDR3 DNA: TGCGCCAGCAGCCAAGTGGCGGGGGGGCACTACACCGGGGAGCTGTTTTTT
CDR3 protein: CASSQVAGGHYTGELFF

clone size: NA
V gene: TRBV7-8
CDR3 length: 15
D gene: TRBD1
J gene: TRBJ1-1
CDR3 DNA: TGTGCCAGCAGCTCGAGCCGACAGGGAAAAACTGAAGCTTTCTTT
CDR3 protein: CASSSSRQGKTEAFF